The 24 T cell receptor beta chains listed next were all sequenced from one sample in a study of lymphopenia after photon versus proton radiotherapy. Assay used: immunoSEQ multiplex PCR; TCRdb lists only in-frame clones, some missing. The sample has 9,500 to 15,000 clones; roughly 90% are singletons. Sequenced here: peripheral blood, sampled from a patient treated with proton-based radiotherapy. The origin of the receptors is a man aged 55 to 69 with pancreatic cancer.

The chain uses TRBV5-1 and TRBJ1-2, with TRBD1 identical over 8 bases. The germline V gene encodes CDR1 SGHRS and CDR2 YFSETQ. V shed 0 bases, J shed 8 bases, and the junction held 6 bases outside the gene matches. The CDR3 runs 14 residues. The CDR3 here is CASSLAGDRNGYTF. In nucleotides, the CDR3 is TGCGCCAGCAGCTTGGCGGGGGACAGGAACGGCTACACCTTC.

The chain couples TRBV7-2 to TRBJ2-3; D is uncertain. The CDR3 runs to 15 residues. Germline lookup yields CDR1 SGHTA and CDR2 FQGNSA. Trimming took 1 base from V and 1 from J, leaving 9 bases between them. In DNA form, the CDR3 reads TGTGCCAGCAGCTTAGTTACGTTTCGCACAGATACGCAGTATTTT. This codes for CASSLVTFRTDTQYF.

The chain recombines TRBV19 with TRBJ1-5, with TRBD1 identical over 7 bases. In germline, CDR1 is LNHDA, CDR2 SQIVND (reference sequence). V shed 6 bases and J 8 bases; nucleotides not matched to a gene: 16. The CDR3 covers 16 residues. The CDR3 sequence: CASSKLTGDVGKPQHF. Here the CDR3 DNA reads TGTGCCAGTAGCAAACTCACAGGGGACGTGGGCAAGCCCCAGCATTTT.

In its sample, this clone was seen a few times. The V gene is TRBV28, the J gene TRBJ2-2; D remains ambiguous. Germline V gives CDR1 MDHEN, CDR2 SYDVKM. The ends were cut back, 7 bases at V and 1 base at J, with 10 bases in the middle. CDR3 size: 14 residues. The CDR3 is CASKPVVNTGELFF. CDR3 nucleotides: TGTGCCAGCAAACCCGTGGTGAACACCGGGGAGCTGTTTTTT.

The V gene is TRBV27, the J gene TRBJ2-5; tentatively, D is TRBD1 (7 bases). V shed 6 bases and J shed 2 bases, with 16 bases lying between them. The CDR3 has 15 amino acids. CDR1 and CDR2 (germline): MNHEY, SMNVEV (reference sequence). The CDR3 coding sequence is TGTGCCAGCAGGCTACAGACAGGGACTCAAGAGACCCAGTACTTC. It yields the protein CASRLQTGTQETQYF.

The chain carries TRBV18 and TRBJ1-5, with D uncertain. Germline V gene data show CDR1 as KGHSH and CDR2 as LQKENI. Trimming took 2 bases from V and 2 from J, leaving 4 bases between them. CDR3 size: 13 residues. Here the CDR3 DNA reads TGTGCCAGCTCACCAATGGGCAATCAGCCCCAGCATTTT. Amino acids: CASSPMGNQPQHF.

The CDR3: CASSLAGNSYEQYF. The CDR3 coding sequence is TGTGCCAGCAGCTTAGCTGGCAATTCCTACGAGCAGTACTTC. The chain couples TRBV7-2 to TRBJ2-5; D is uncertain. The J call is uncertain, as TRBJ2-7 better fits the DNA end. In germline, CDR1 is SGHTA, CDR2 FQGNSA. The CDR3 is made up of 14 amino acids.

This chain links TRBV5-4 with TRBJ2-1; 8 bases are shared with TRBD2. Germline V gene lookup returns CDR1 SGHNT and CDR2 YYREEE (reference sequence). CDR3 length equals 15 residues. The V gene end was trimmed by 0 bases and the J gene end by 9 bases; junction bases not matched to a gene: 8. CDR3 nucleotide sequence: TGTGCCAGCAGCTTGGTCGGGACTAGGGGTCTTGAGCAGTTCTTC. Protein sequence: CASSLVGTRGLEQFF.

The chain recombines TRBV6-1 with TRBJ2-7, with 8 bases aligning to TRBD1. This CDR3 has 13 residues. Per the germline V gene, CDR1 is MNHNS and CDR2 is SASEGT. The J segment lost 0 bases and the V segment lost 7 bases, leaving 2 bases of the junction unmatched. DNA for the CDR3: TGTGCCAGCAACAGGGGGGCCTCCTACGAGCAGTACTTC. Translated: CASNRGASYEQYF.

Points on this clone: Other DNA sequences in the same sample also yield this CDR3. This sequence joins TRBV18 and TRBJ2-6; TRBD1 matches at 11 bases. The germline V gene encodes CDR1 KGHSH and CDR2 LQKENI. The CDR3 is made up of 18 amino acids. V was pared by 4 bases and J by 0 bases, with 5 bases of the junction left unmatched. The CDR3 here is CASSQSGTGGSGANVLTF. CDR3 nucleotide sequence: TGTGCCAGCTCACAATCGGGGACAGGGGGCTCTGGGGCCAACGTCCTGACTTTC.

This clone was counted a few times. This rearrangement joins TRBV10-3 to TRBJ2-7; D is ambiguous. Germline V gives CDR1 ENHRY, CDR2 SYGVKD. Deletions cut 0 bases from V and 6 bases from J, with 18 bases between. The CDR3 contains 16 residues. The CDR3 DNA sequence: TGTGCCATCAGTGAGTCGGACCTCCTCATTTCGCCCGAGCAGTACTTC. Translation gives CAISESDLLISPEQYF.

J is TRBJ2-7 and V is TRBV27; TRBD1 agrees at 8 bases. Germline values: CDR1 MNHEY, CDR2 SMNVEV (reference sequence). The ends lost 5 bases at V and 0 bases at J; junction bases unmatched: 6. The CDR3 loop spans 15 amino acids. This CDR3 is CASSASGTGSYEQYF. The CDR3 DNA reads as TGTGCCAGCAGTGCTTCCGGGACAGGCTCCTACGAGCAGTACTTC.

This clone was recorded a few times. The CDR3 loop is CASSGGPSSNQPQHF. CDR3 coding DNA: TGTGCCAGCAGCGGGGGCCCAAGCAGCAATCAGCCCCAGCATTTT. This rearrangement joins TRBV9 to TRBJ1-5; the D gene is possibly TRBD1 (5 bases). Germline values: CDR1 SGDLS, CDR2 YYNGEE. V lost 3 bases to trimming and J lost 1 base, with 11 bases between them. This CDR3 spans 15 amino acids.

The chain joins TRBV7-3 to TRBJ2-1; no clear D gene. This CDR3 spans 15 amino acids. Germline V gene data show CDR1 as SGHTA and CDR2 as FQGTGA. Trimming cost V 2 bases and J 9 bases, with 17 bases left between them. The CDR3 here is CASSLSASLSREQFF. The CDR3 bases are TGTGCCAGCAGCTTATCGGCTTCTCTAAGCCGTGAGCAGTTCTTC. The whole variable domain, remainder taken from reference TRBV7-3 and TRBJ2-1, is GAGVSQTPSNKVTEKGKYVELRCDPISGHTALYWYRQSLGQGPEFLIYFQGTGAADDSGLPNDRFFAVRPEGSVSTLKIQRTERGDSAVYLCASSLSASLSREQFFGPGTRLTVL.

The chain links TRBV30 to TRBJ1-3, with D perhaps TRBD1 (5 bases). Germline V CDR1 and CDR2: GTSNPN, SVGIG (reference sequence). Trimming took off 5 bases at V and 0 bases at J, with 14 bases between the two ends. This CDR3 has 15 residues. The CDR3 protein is CAWHPDKTSGNTIYF. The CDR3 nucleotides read TGTGCCTGGCATCCGGACAAAACCTCTGGAAACACCATATATTTT.

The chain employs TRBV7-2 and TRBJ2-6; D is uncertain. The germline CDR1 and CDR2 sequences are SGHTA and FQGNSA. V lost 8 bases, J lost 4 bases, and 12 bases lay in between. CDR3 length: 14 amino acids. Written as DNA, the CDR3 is TGTGCCAGCTTTTTACCGTCCGGGGCCAACGTCCTGACTTTC. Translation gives CASFLPSGANVLTF.

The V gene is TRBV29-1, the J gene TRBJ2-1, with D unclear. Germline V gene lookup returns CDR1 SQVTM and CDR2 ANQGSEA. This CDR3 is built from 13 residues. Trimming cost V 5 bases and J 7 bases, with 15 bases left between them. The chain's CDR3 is CSVPGSDRNEQFF. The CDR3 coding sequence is TGCAGCGTTCCCGGGTCGGATCGGAATGAGCAGTTCTTC.

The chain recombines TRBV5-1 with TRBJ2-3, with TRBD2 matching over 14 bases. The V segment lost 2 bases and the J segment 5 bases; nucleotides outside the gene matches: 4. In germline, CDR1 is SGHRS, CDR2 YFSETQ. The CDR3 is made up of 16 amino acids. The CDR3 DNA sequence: TGCGCCAGCAGCTTCGGGACTAGCGGGAGTGTAGATACGCAGTATTTT. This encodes CASSFGTSGSVDTQYF.

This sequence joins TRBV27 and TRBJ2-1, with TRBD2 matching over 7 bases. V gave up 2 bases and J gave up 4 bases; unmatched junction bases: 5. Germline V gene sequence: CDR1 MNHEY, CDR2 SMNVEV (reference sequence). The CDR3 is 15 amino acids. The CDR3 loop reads CASSLTAGTYNEQFF. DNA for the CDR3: TGTGCCAGCAGTTTAACAGCGGGAACGTACAATGAGCAGTTCTTC.

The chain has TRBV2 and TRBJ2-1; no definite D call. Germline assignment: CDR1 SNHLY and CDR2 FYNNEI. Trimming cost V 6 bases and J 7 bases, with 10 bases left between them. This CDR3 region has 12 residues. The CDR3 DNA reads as TGTGCCAGCAGCCTGGGTGGGAATGAGCAGTTCTTC. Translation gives CASSLGGNEQFF. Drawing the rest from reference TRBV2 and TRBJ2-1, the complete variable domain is EPEVTQTPSHQVTQMGQEVILRCVPISNHLYFYWYRQILGQKVEFLVSFYNNEISEKSEIFDDQFSVERPDGSNFTLKIRSTKLEDSAMYFCASSLGGNEQFFGPGTRLTVL.

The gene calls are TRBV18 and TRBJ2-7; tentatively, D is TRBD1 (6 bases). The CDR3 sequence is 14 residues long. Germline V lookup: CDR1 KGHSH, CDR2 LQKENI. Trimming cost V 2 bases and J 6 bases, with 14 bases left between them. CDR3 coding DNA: TGTGCCAGCTCACCAGACTCAGGGGTCCGCGAGCAGTACTTC. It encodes CASSPDSGVREQYF.

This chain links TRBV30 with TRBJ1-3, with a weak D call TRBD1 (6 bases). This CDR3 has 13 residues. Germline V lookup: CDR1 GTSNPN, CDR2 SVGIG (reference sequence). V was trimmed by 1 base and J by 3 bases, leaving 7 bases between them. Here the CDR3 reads CAWSGTVGNTIYF. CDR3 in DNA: TGTGCCTGGAGTGGGACAGTTGGAAACACCATATATTTT.

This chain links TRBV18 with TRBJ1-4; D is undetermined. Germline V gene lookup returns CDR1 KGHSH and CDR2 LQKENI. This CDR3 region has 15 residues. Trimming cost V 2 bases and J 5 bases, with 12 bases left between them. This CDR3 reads CASSPSDSENEKLFF. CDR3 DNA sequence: TGTGCCAGCTCACCAAGCGACTCAGAAAATGAAAAACTGTTTTTT.

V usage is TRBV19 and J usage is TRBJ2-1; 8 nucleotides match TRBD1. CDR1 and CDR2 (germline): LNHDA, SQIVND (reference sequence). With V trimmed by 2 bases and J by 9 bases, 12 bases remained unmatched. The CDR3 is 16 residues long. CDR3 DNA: TGTGCCAGTAGTATAAGAGGACAGGGTGGATTTTCTGAGCAGTTCTTC. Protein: CASSIRGQGGFSEQFF.